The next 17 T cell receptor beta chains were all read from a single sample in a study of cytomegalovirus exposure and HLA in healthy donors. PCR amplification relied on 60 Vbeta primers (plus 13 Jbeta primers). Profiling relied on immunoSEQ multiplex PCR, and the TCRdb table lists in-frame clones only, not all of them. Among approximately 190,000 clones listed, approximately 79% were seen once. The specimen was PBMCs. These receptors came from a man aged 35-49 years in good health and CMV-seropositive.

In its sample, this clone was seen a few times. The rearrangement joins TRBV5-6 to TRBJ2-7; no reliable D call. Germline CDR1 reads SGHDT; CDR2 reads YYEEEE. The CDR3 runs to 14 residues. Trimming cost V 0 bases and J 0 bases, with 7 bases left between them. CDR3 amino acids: CASSLAGSSYEQYF. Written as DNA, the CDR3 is TGTGCCAGCAGCTTGGCCGGGTCCTCCTACGAGCAGTACTTC.

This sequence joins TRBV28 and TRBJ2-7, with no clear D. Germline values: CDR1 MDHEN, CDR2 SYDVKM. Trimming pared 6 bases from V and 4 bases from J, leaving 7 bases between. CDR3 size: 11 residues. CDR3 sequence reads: CASSLLYEQYF. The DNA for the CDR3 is TGTGCCAGCAGCCTCTTATACGAGCAGTACTTC.

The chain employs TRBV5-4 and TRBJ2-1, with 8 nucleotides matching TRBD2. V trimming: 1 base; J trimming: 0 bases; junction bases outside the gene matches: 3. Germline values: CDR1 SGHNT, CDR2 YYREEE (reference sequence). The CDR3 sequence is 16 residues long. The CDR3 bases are TGTGCCAGCAGCTTGAGGCGGGGGGTCTCCTACAATGAGCAGTTCTTC. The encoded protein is CASSLRRGVSYNEQFF.

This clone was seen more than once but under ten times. This CDR3 is CASSIMQGINQPQHF. CDR3 coding DNA: TGTGCCAGTAGTATAATGCAGGGGATCAATCAGCCCCAGCATTTT. The chain is built from TRBV19 and TRBJ1-5; TRBD1 might be the D (6 bases). V dropped 2 bases and J dropped 3 bases, with 11 bases sitting between them. The CDR3 sequence is 15 residues long. CDR1 LNHDA and CDR2 SQIVND come from the germline V gene (reference sequence). The full variable domain, with the rest looked up from reference TRBV19 and TRBJ1-5, is DGGITQSPKYLFRKEGQNVTLSCEQNLNHDAMYWYRQDPGQGLRLIYYSQIVNDFQKGDIAEGYSVSREKKESFPLTVTSAQKNPTAFYLCASSIMQGINQPQHFGDGTRLSIL.

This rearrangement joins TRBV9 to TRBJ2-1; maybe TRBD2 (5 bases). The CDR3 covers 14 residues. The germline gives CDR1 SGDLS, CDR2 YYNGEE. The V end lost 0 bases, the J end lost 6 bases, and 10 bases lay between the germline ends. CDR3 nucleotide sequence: TGTGCCAGCAGCGTAGACACTGCGGGCAATGAGCAGTTCTTC. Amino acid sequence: CASSVDTAGNEQFF.

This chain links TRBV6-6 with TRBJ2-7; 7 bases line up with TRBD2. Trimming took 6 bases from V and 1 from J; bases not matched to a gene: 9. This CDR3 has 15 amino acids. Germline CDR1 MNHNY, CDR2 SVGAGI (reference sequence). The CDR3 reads CASRPGRSPSYEQYF. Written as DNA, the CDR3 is TGTGCCAGCAGACCCGGGAGGTCCCCTTCCTACGAGCAGTACTTC.

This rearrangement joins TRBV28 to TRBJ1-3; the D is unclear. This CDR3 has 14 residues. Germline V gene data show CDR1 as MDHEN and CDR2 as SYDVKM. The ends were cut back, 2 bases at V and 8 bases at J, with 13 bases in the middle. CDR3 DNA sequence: TGTGCCAGCAGTTTAGGCAACCGCCCCCACACCATATATTTT. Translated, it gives CASSLGNRPHTIYF.

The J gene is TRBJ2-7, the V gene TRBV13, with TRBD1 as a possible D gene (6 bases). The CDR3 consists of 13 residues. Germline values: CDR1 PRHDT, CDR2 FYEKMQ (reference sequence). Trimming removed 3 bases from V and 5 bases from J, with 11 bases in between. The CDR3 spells CASSLNRVDEQYF. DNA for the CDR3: TGTGCCAGCAGCTTGAACAGGGTCGACGAGCAGTACTTC.

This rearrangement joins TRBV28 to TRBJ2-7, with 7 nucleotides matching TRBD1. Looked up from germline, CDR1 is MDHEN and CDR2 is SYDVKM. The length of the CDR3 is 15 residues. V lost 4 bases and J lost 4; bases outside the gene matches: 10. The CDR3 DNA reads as TGTGCCAGCAGTTCTTGGGCAGGGGGTAGGTACGAGCAGTACTTC. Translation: CASSSWAGGRYEQYF.

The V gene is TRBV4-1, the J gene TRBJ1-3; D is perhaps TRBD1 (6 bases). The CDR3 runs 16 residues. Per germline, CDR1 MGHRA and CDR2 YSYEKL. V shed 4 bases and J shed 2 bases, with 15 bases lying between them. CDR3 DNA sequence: TGCGCCAGCAGCCTTGAAAGGGGGTCGACTGGAAACACCATATATTTT. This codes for CASSLERGSTGNTIYF.

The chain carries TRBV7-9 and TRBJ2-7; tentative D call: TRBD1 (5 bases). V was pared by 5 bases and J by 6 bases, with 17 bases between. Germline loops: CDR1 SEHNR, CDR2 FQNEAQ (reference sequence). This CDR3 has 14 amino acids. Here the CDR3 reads CASSALLQGREQYF. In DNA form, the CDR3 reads TGTGCCAGCAGCGCACTACTCCAGGGCCGCGAGCAGTACTTC.

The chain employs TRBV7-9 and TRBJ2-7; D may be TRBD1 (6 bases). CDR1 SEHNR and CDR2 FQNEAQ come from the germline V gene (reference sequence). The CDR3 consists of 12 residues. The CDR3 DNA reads TGTTCCACCTCCGACAGGACCTACGAGCAGTACTTC. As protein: CSTSDRTYEQYF.

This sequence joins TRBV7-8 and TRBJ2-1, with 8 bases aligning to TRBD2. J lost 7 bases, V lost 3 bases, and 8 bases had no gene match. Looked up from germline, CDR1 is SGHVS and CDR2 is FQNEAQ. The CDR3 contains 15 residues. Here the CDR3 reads CASSFPGGAANEQFF. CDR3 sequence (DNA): TGTGCCAGCAGCTTCCCCGGGGGGGCCGCGAATGAGCAGTTCTTC.

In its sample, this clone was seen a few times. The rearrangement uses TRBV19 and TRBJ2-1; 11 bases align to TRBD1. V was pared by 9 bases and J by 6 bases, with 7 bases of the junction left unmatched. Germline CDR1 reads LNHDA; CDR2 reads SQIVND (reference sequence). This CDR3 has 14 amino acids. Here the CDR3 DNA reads TGTGCCAGCCATTGGGACAGGGGGGGCAATGAGCAGTTCTTC. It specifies CASHWDRGGNEQFF. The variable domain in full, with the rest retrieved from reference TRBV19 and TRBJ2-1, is DGGITQSPKYLFRKEGQNVTLSCEQNLNHDAMYWYRQDPGQGLRLIYYSQIVNDFQKGDIAEGYSVSREKKESFPLTVTSAQKNPTAFYLCASHWDRGGNEQFFGPGTRLTVL.

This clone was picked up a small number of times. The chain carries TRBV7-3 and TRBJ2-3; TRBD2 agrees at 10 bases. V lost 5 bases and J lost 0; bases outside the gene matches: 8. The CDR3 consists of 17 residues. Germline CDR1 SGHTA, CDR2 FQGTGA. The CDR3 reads CASSSRLAGDSTDTQYF. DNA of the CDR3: TGTGCCAGCAGCAGCCGTCTAGCGGGGGATAGCACAGATACGCAGTATTTT.

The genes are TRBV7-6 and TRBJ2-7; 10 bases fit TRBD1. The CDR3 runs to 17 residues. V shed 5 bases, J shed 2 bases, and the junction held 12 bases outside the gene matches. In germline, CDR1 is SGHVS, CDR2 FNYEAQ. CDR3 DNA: TGTGCCAGCAGCACGGGACAGGGGAGGTCGGGGGCCTACGAGCAGTACTTC. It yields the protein CASSTGQGRSGAYEQYF.

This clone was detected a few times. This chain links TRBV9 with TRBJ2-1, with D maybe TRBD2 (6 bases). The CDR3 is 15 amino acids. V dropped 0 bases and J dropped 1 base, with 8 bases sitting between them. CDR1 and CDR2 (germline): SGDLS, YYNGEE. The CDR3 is CASSVVAGSYNEQFF. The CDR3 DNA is TGTGCCAGCAGCGTAGTTGCGGGGTCCTACAATGAGCAGTTCTTC. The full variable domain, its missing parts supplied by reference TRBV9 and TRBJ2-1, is DSGVTQTPKHLITATGQRVTLRCSPRSGDLSVYWYQQSLDQGLQFLIQYYNGEERAKGNILERFSAQQFPDLHSELNLSSLELGDSALYFCASSVVAGSYNEQFFGPGTRLTVL.